These 22 T cell receptor beta chains came from one sample sequenced in a study of neurological immune-mediated disorders. Time point denoted: technical triplicate 3. TCRdb reprocessed the 5' RACE reads via MiXCR and lists one record per CDR3 protein. The sample holds about 45,000 distinct CDR3 sequences; around a fifth are singletons and the top ten take around 4.2%. The sequencing input was PBMCs. These receptors came from a man aged 60-69 years with HTLV-1-associated myelopathy (HAM/TSP).

This clonotype was found many times. The chain uses TRBV6-5 and TRBJ2-3; 10 bases fit TRBD2. The CDR3 is 15 residues long. The germline V gene has CDR1 MNHEY and CDR2 SVGAGI. J was trimmed by 1 base and V by 6 bases; bases with no gene match: 4. The CDR3 coding sequence is TGTGCCAGCAGCGCCGGACTAGCGGGCACAGATACGCAGTATTTT. This translates into CASSAGLAGTDTQYF.

As for this clonotype: Since no conserved phenylalanine or tryptophan closes the CDR3, a read error is the likely cause. No DNA is shown, since the ends of the CDR3 on it are uncertain; the CDR3 is the one TCRdb lists. The V call is TRBV20-1, the J call TRBJ2-7; TRBD2, as called in the table, went unchecked against the DNA. Germline values: CDR1 DFQATT, CDR2 SNEGSKA (reference sequence). Including both end residues, the CDR3 is 14 amino acids long. CDR3 protein: CSARGPSGNYEQNL.

This clonotype was picked up many times. The chain recombines TRBV9 with TRBJ2-7; 11 nucleotides align to TRBD1. The CDR3 runs to 16 residues. Per germline, CDR1 SGDLS and CDR2 YYNGEE. The J segment lost 0 bases and the V segment lost 0 bases, leaving 2 bases of the junction unmatched. The chain's CDR3 is CASSVGGQGVSYEQYF. CDR3 bases: TGTGCCAGCAGCGTAGGGGGACAGGGGGTCTCCTACGAGCAGTACTTC.

The CDR3 nucleotides read TGCGCCAGCAGCTTGTCACTAGCGGCCAGCTCCTACAATGAGCAGTTCTTC. Translation gives CASSLSLAASSYNEQFF. The chain has TRBV5-1 and TRBJ2-1, with 8 bases matching TRBD2. Trimming at V came to 1 base and at J to 0 bases, leaving 6 bases not matched to a gene. The V gene's germline CDR1 is SGHRS and CDR2 YFSETQ. This CDR3 has 17 residues.

This sequence joins TRBV9 and TRBJ2-7; maybe TRBD2 (6 bases). V was shortened by 3 bases and J by 3 bases, with 13 bases between the two germline ends. Germline V gene lookup returns CDR1 SGDLS and CDR2 YYNGEE. The CDR3 runs to 14 residues. The CDR3 region has the DNA TGTGCCAGCAGCGCAGCTAGCGCGAGCTACGAGCAGTACTTC. It translates to CASSAASASYEQYF.

This clonotype was counted a few times. This chain uses TRBV6-1 with TRBJ2-3; 11 nucleotides line up with TRBD2. The CDR3 runs to 17 residues. The ends lost 6 bases at V and 2 bases at J; junction bases unmatched: 10. Germline assignment: CDR1 MNHNS and CDR2 SASEGT. In DNA, the CDR3 is TGTGCCAGCAGGGGGGGGCTAGCGGGAGGCCCCACAGATACGCAGTATTTT. It yields the protein CASRGGLAGGPTDTQYF.

This clonotype occurred many times. The CDR3 nucleotides are TGTGCCAGCAGCTCAGAATATAGCAATCAGCCCCAGCATTTT. This translates into CASSSEYSNQPQHF. The J gene is TRBJ1-5, the V gene TRBV5-5; D unresolved. This CDR3 is built from 14 residues. V dropped 3 bases and J dropped 0 bases, with 7 bases sitting between them. Germline V CDR1 and CDR2: SGHKS, YYEKEE (reference sequence). Supplemented by reference TRBV5-5 and TRBJ1-5, the full variable domain reads DAGVTQSPTHLIKTRGQQVTLRCSPISGHKSVSWYQQVLGQGPQFIFQYYEKEERGRGNFPDRFSARQFPNYSSELNVNALLLGDSALYLCASSSEYSNQPQHFGDGTRLSIL.

This clonotype was found many times. The gene calls are TRBV7-9 and TRBJ2-1; 11 bases agree with TRBD2. V gave up 7 bases and J gave up 5 bases; unmatched junction bases: 7. CDR1 is SEHNR, CDR2 FQNEAQ, per germline (reference sequence). The CDR3 contains 15 residues. CDR3 nucleotide sequence: TGTGCCAGCACCTTGGGACTAGCGGATAACAATGAGCAGTTCTTC. It yields the protein CASTLGLADNNEQFF.

By share, this clonotype ranks as medium-sized. The chain recombines TRBV15 with TRBJ1-1; no reliable D call. Looked up from germline, CDR1 is LNHNV and CDR2 is YYDKDF (reference sequence). The ends were cut back, 0 bases at V and 5 bases at J, with 7 bases in the middle. This CDR3 has 13 residues. CDR3 residues: CATSRDRRTEAFF. The CDR3 DNA is TGTGCCACCAGCAGAGATCGGAGAACTGAAGCTTTCTTT.

The table lists this clonotype with many counts. The chain links TRBV24-1 to TRBJ2-3; unclear D gene. The CDR3 totals 16 residues. Germline V CDR1 and CDR2: KGHDR, SFDVKD. Trimming took 7 bases from V and 0 from J, leaving 16 bases between them. CDR3 residues: CATRSLGSRSTDTQYF. The CDR3 DNA sequence: TGTGCCACCAGGTCCCTCGGCAGCCGAAGCACAGATACGCAGTATTTT.

V usage is TRBV7-2 and J usage is TRBJ2-7; D is possibly TRBD1 or TRBD2 (5 bases each). Trimming shortened V by 3 bases and J by 8 bases, and 14 bases separated the two germline ends. The CDR3 loop spans 13 amino acids. Germline-derived CDR1 and CDR2 are SGHTA and FQGNSA. The CDR3 region has the DNA TGTGCCAGCAGCTTGGGGCCCGGGAAAAAGCAGTACTTC. The encoded protein is CASSLGPGKKQYF.

This clonotype has at least ten counts. This sequence joins TRBV28 and TRBJ2-7; 11 bases agree with TRBD1. The V gene's germline CDR1 is MDHEN and CDR2 SYDVKM. After removal of 8 bases from V and 1 base from J, the junction contained 13 bases not matched to a gene. This CDR3 spans 17 amino acids. The chain's CDR3 is CASPPRTGGFESYEQYF. The CDR3 coding sequence is TGTGCCAGCCCTCCGCGGACAGGGGGCTTCGAGTCCTACGAGCAGTACTTC. The full variable domain, with the rest looked up from reference TRBV28 and TRBJ2-7, is DVKVTQSSRYLVKRTGEKVFLECVQDMDHENMFWYRQDPGLGLRLIYFSYDVKMKEKGDIPEGYSVSREKKERFSLILESASTNQTSMYLCASPPRTGGFESYEQYFGPGTRLTVT.

In its sample, this clonotype was seen many times. The chain carries TRBV12-3 or TRBV12-4 and TRBJ1-5; 8 nucleotides match TRBD1. After removal of 6 bases from V and 4 bases from J, the junction contained 8 bases not matched to a gene. The CDR3 sequence is 15 residues long. Here the CDR3 DNA reads TGTGCCAGCAGCGAACAGGGGGTATTAAATCAGCCCCAGCATTTT. Translation gives CASSEQGVLNQPQHF.

This clonotype was seen ten or more times. The J gene is TRBJ1-2, the V gene TRBV7-8; no definite D call. Germline V lookup: CDR1 SGHVS, CDR2 FQNEAQ. The V end lost 4 bases, the J end lost 2 bases, and 11 bases lay between the germline ends. CDR3 length: 14 amino acids. As DNA, the CDR3 is TGTGCCAGCAGCTCCCAGACCGAGAACTATGGCTACACCTTC. This encodes CASSSQTENYGYTF.

The sample holds many counts of this clonotype. The CDR3 nucleotides are TGCGCCAGTCGTACTAGCGGGAGAGGGAATGAGCAGTTCTTC. It encodes CASRTSGRGNEQFF. The chain carries TRBV5-1 and TRBJ2-1, with 11 bases matching TRBD2. V was pared by 8 bases and J by 7 bases, with 8 bases of the junction left unmatched. The CDR3 totals 14 residues. The germline CDR1 and CDR2 sequences are SGHRS and YFSETQ.

This clonotype has a count of ten or more. The rearrangement joins TRBV5-1 to TRBJ2-5; TRBD1 is a possible D gene (5 bases). V gave up 2 bases and J gave up 2 bases, with 7 bases separating them. Per the germline V gene, CDR1 is SGHRS and CDR2 is YFSETQ. This CDR3 comprises 13 residues. The CDR3 coding sequence is TGCGCCAGCAGCTTTGCAGGGCAAGAGACCCAGTACTTC. This sequence encodes CASSFAGQETQYF.

The chain employs TRBV4-1 and TRBJ1-2; no reliable D call. There are 15 residues in the CDR3. The V end was cut by 0 bases, the J end by 10 bases, with 18 bases between. Germline values: CDR1 MGHRA, CDR2 YSYEKL. CDR3 amino acids: CASSQDRKGAGDYTF. The CDR3 DNA is TGCGCCAGCAGCCAAGATCGGAAAGGAGCCGGAGACTACACCTTC.

This clonotype was detected once. One end of the junction fails to match germline, which may point to a read error. The chain recombines TRBV27 with TRBJ1-6, with D unclear. Germline V lookup: CDR1 MNHEY, CDR2 SMNVEV (reference sequence). The CDR3 spans 12 residues. In nucleotides, the CDR3 is TGTGTCAGCAGTCCCTTCAATTCACCCCTCCACTTT. Translating gives CVSSPFNSPLHF.

This clonotype was counted only a few times. The chain employs TRBV5-1 and TRBJ2-1; weak D call: TRBD1 (6 bases). This CDR3 has 15 residues. Trimming removed 2 bases from V and 4 bases from J, with 13 bases in between. CDR1 is SGHRS, CDR2 YFSETQ, per germline. The CDR3 loop is CASSFTGTSYNEQFF. CDR3 coding DNA: TGCGCCAGCAGCTTCACCGGGACAAGTTACAATGAGCAGTTCTTC.

J is TRBJ2-4 and V is TRBV11-1, with D unresolved. The CDR3 has 15 residues. Looked up from germline, CDR1 is SGHAT and CDR2 is FQDESV (reference sequence). Trimming took 2 bases from V and 8 from J, leaving 16 bases between them. The CDR3, as DNA: TGTGCCAGCAGCTTAAGGGCAGGCGCAGGTGACATTCAGTACTTC. This translates into CASSLRAGAGDIQYF.

There are many counts of this clonotype. The chain joins TRBV20-1 to TRBJ1-4; D call uncertain. The CDR3 contains 11 residues. Looked up from germline, CDR1 is DFQATT and CDR2 is SNEGSKA (reference sequence). V lost 4 bases to trimming and J lost 8 bases, with 8 bases between them. CDR3 in amino acids: CSAKQREKLFF. The CDR3 DNA follows: TGCAGTGCTAAACAGAGAGAAAAACTGTTTTTT.

To note about this clonotype: A much larger clone differs by one base, so this may be a read error. V is TRBV20-1 and J is TRBJ2-2; maybe TRBD2 (6 bases). V was pared by 7 bases and J by 5 bases, with 17 bases between. Germline assignment: CDR1 DFQATT and CDR2 SNEGSKA (reference sequence). This CDR3 has 14 residues. The CDR3 DNA follows: TGCAGTGTTAGGGGCCACAGCGGGACCGGGGAGCTGTTTTTT. Amino acids: CSVRGHSGTGELFF.